This is a list of T cell receptor beta chains from one sample in a study of response to subunit inactivated influenza vaccine. TCRdb redid the calling of the RT-PCR reads with MiXCR, one entry per CDR3 protein. The profile shows around 530,000 distinct CDR3 sequences, approximately 17% of them singletons. Sequencing used CD4+ T cells sorted from PBMCs, obtained around 25 months after vaccination. These receptors came from a man aged 50 to 69 who received an inactivated influenza vaccine. Both conserved end residues are part of each CDR3. D genes are given only for firm matches. Size is stated for part of the rows, as once, few or many counts, or as a class when the clone is expanded.

CDR3nt: TGTGCCAGCAGTTACGCTGGTTATTCGTACAATGAGCAGTTCTTC; CDR3aa: CASSYAGYSYNEQFF; j_gene: TRBJ2-1; d_gene: NA; v_gene: TRBV6-2/TRBV6-3; abundance: NA
CDR3nt: TGTGCCAGCAGCTTAGATCAGGTTCAAGAGACCCAGTACTTC; CDR3aa: CASSLDQVQETQYF; j_gene: TRBJ2-5; d_gene: NA; v_gene: TRBV7-9; abundance: few
CDR3nt: TGTGCCAGCAGCGTAGCTCCGGGACGCACAGATACGCAGTATTTT; CDR3aa: CASSVAPGRTDTQYF; j_gene: TRBJ2-3; d_gene: NA; v_gene: TRBV9; abundance: NA
CDR3nt: TGCGCCAGCAGCCCTAATGAGGGCTGGAACACTGAAGCTTTCTTT; CDR3aa: CASSPNEGWNTEAFF; j_gene: TRBJ1-1; d_gene: NA; v_gene: TRBV5-1; abundance: few
CDR3nt: TGTGCCAGCAGTGCTACGCACAGTGAAGCAGATACGCAGTATTTT; CDR3aa: CASSATHSEADTQYF; j_gene: TRBJ2-3; d_gene: NA; v_gene: TRBV6-1; abundance: NA
CDR3nt: TGTGCCAGCAGCTTAGGTCGGGCCGAGACCCAGTACTTC; CDR3aa: CASSLGRAETQYF; j_gene: TRBJ2-5; d_gene: NA; v_gene: TRBV7-2; abundance: many
CDR3nt: TGTGCCAGCAGCTTAGACAGGGTAACGAGCAATGAGCAGTTCTTC; CDR3aa: CASSLDRVTSNEQFF; j_gene: TRBJ2-1; d_gene: NA; v_gene: TRBV11-2; abundance: once
CDR3nt: TGCAGTGCTAGTGGACAGCCCCGCTCCTACGAGCAGTACTTC; CDR3aa: CSASGQPRSYEQYF; j_gene: TRBJ2-7; d_gene: NA; v_gene: TRBV20-1; abundance: few
CDR3nt: TGCAGTGCCCCGGGACTAGCGGGGTCCTACGAGCAGTACTTC; CDR3aa: CSAPGLAGSYEQYF; j_gene: TRBJ2-7; d_gene: TRBD2; v_gene: TRBV20-1; abundance: many
CDR3nt: TGTGCCAGCAGTTTAAGGGGGTCTATTTCCTCTGGGGCCAACGTCCTGACTTTC; CDR3aa: CASSLRGSISSGANVLTF; j_gene: TRBJ2-6; d_gene: NA; v_gene: TRBV12-3/TRBV12-4; abundance: NA
CDR3nt: TGCAGTGCTAGAGAACTAGGTTCCACAGATACGCAGTATTTT; CDR3aa: CSARELGSTDTQYF; j_gene: TRBJ2-3; d_gene: NA; v_gene: TRBV20-1; abundance: NA
CDR3nt: TGTGCCAGCAGTTTGACCAGGGGTGTCACTGAAGCTTTCTTT; CDR3aa: CASSLTRGVTEAFF; j_gene: TRBJ1-1; d_gene: NA; v_gene: TRBV12-3/TRBV12-4; abundance: once
CDR3nt: TGCGCCAGCAGTGAGGGGATTCCCTACAATGAGCAGTTCTTC; CDR3aa: CASSEGIPYNEQFF; j_gene: TRBJ2-1; d_gene: NA; v_gene: TRBV10-2; abundance: few
CDR3nt: TGTGCCAGCAGCCACGGGAGACTCAAAAACATTCAGTACTTC; CDR3aa: CASSHGRLKNIQYF; j_gene: TRBJ2-4; d_gene: NA; v_gene: TRBV6-1; abundance: few
CDR3nt: TGTGCCTGGAGTAAGGGACCGAACAAAAACATTCAGTACTTC; CDR3aa: CAWSKGPNKNIQYF; j_gene: TRBJ2-4; d_gene: NA; v_gene: TRBV30; abundance: NA
CDR3nt: TGCAGTGCTCCACTAGCGGGGATGAAAGAGACCCAGTACTTC; CDR3aa: CSAPLAGMKETQYF; j_gene: TRBJ2-5; d_gene: TRBD2; v_gene: TRBV20-1; abundance: few
CDR3nt: TGTGCCAGCAGTGGACAGGGGAGGATCGATGAGCAGTTCTTC; CDR3aa: CASSGQGRIDEQFF; j_gene: TRBJ2-1; d_gene: TRBD1; v_gene: TRBV7-2; abundance: few
CDR3nt: TGTGCCAGCAGGGAGCCGGGACAGCCCTACGAGCAGTACTTC; CDR3aa: CASREPGQPYEQYF; j_gene: TRBJ2-7; d_gene: TRBD1; v_gene: TRBV6-1; abundance: NA
CDR3nt: TGTGCCAGCAGTACCGAACAGGGGAGGAACGAGCAGTACTTC; CDR3aa: CASSTEQGRNEQYF; j_gene: TRBJ2-7; d_gene: NA; v_gene: TRBV6-5; abundance: few
CDR3nt: TGCAGTGCTAGGGACGTGACAGGGGTAGTCCACGAGCAGTACTTC; CDR3aa: CSARDVTGVVHEQYF; j_gene: TRBJ2-7; d_gene: TRBD1; v_gene: TRBV20-1; abundance: many
CDR3nt: TGTGCCAGCAACGGGGACTTCTCCACCGGGGAGCTGTTTTTT; CDR3aa: CASNGDFSTGELFF; j_gene: TRBJ2-2; d_gene: NA; v_gene: TRBV7-9; abundance: NA
CDR3nt: TGTGCCAGCAGCTTAAATCCTCTGGGCACGGATTTAGCCAAAAACATTCAGTACTTC; CDR3aa: CASSLNPLGTDLAKNIQYF; j_gene: TRBJ2-4; d_gene: NA; v_gene: TRBV11-2; abundance: NA
CDR3nt: TGCAGTGCTAGAGAAGCGGGAGGGCTCGGTCGTAACAATGAGCAGTTCTTC; CDR3aa: CSAREAGGLGRNNEQFF; j_gene: TRBJ2-1; d_gene: TRBD2; v_gene: TRBV20-1; abundance: few
CDR3nt: TGCGCCAGCAGCTTTATGGTTGGGGGCCCGCCAGAGACCCAGTACTTC; CDR3aa: CASSFMVGGPPETQYF; j_gene: TRBJ2-5; d_gene: NA; v_gene: TRBV5-1; abundance: NA
CDR3nt: TGTGCCAGCAGTTCCGGGACTAGCACAGGCGAGCAGTACTTC; CDR3aa: CASSSGTSTGEQYF; j_gene: TRBJ2-7; d_gene: TRBD2; v_gene: TRBV3-1; abundance: few
CDR3nt: TGTGCCAGCAGTTACAGTGGTCAACAAATGAACACTGAAGCTTTCTTT; CDR3aa: CASSYSGQQMNTEAFF; j_gene: TRBJ1-1; d_gene: NA; v_gene: TRBV6-5; abundance: NA
CDR3nt: TGTGCCAGCAGCCAGGCTCCGGGACCCGACACCGGGGAGCTGTTTTTT; CDR3aa: CASSQAPGPDTGELFF; j_gene: TRBJ2-2; d_gene: NA; v_gene: TRBV4-2; abundance: few
CDR3nt: TGTGCCAGCTCACCATTTGTGGGCGATCAGCCCCAGCATTTT; CDR3aa: CASSPFVGDQPQHF; j_gene: TRBJ1-5; d_gene: NA; v_gene: TRBV18; abundance: many
CDR3nt: TGCGCCAGCAGCGACGGGAGCACAGATACGCAGTATTTT; CDR3aa: CASSDGSTDTQYF; j_gene: TRBJ2-3; d_gene: NA; v_gene: TRBV5-1; abundance: many
CDR3nt: TGCAGTGCTAGTCGGGAGGAGACCCAGTACTTC; CDR3aa: CSASREETQYF; j_gene: TRBJ2-5; d_gene: NA; v_gene: TRBV20-1; abundance: few
CDR3nt: TGCAGCGTTCTAATGCTAGCCGTGGTCACAGATACGCAGTATTTT; CDR3aa: CSVLMLAVVTDTQYF; j_gene: TRBJ2-3; d_gene: NA; v_gene: TRBV29-1; abundance: NA
CDR3nt: TGCAGTGCTAGGGGACAGGGTTTTGAAAAACTGTTTTTT; CDR3aa: CSARGQGFEKLFF; j_gene: TRBJ1-4; d_gene: TRBD1; v_gene: TRBV20-1; abundance: few
CDR3nt: TGTGCCAGCAGCTCTAGAGTTGGACAGAGGGGGTATAATGAAAAACTGTTTTTT; CDR3aa: CASSSRVGQRGYNEKLFF; j_gene: TRBJ1-4; d_gene: NA; v_gene: TRBV11-1; abundance: few
CDR3nt: TGTGCCACCAGTGACACCCGGACTAGCGGGAGTACAGATACGCAGTATTTT; CDR3aa: CATSDTRTSGSTDTQYF; j_gene: TRBJ2-3; d_gene: TRBD2; v_gene: TRBV24-1; abundance: many
CDR3nt: TGTGCCAGCTCACCTAATGGACAGATCAACAATGAGCAGTTCTTC; CDR3aa: CASSPNGQINNEQFF; j_gene: TRBJ2-1; d_gene: NA; v_gene: TRBV18; abundance: NA
CDR3nt: TGTGCCAGCAGCACCGGGACCCCAGGAGCTTTCTTT; CDR3aa: CASSTGTPGAFF; j_gene: TRBJ1-1; d_gene: NA; v_gene: TRBV28; abundance: few
CDR3nt: TGTGCCAGCAGCTTAGGTTCGGGGACAGGGGGCGATGAGCAGTTCTTC; CDR3aa: CASSLGSGTGGDEQFF; j_gene: TRBJ2-1; d_gene: TRBD1; v_gene: TRBV14; abundance: NA
CDR3nt: TGCGCCAGCAGCTTCGGACAGGGCTACTCCTACGAGCAGTACTTC; CDR3aa: CASSFGQGYSYEQYF; j_gene: TRBJ2-7; d_gene: TRBD1; v_gene: TRBV5-1; abundance: many
CDR3nt: TGTGCCAGCGCGGGAGGGCGTACGCAGTATTTT; CDR3aa: CASAGGRTQYF; j_gene: TRBJ2-3; d_gene: TRBD2; v_gene: TRBV6-5; abundance: many
CDR3nt: TGCAGTGCCCGATCCCCCGACAGGGAGTTTTGGCTAGGCAATCAGCCCCAGCATTTT; CDR3aa: CSARSPDREFWLGNQPQHF; j_gene: TRBJ1-5; d_gene: TRBD1; v_gene: TRBV20-1; abundance: NA
CDR3nt: TGCAGTGCTAGGTTCGGGGCTGGTGAGCAGTTCTTC; CDR3aa: CSARFGAGEQFF; j_gene: TRBJ2-1; d_gene: NA; v_gene: TRBV20-1; abundance: few
CDR3nt: TGTGCCAGCAACCTCGGGGACTACGAGCAGTACTTC; CDR3aa: CASNLGDYEQYF; j_gene: TRBJ2-7; d_gene: NA; v_gene: TRBV28; abundance: few
CDR3nt: TGTGCCACCAGCAGCCCAGGACAGGCGAACACTGAAGCTTTCTTT; CDR3aa: CATSSPGQANTEAFF; j_gene: TRBJ1-1; d_gene: TRBD1; v_gene: TRBV15; abundance: NA
CDR3nt: TGCAGCGCCGGACAGTTCACCGGGGAGCTGTTTTTT; CDR3aa: CSAGQFTGELFF; j_gene: TRBJ2-2; d_gene: NA; v_gene: TRBV29-1; abundance: few
CDR3nt: TGCAGCGTTGAAGGGAGGCAGGGGGCGAACGAGCAGTACTTC; CDR3aa: CSVEGRQGANEQYF; j_gene: TRBJ2-7; d_gene: TRBD1; v_gene: TRBV29-1; abundance: NA
CDR3nt: TGTGCCAGCAGCCAAGATATGCTAGCGGCTTCCTACGAGCAGTACTTC; CDR3aa: CASSQDMLAASYEQYF; j_gene: TRBJ2-7; d_gene: TRBD2; v_gene: TRBV4-2; abundance: NA
CDR3nt: TGTGCCAGCAAGCTCTCTCTGGGCCGGGGTGGCTACACCTTC; CDR3aa: CASKLSLGRGGYTF; j_gene: TRBJ1-2; d_gene: NA; v_gene: TRBV28; abundance: NA
CDR3nt: TGTGCCAGCAGCCGCCTTATGGGGACCGGAGGCGAAAAACTGTTTTTT; CDR3aa: CASSRLMGTGGEKLFF; j_gene: TRBJ1-4; d_gene: NA; v_gene: TRBV12-3/TRBV12-4; abundance: few
CDR3nt: TGTGCCACCCCGTGCGACACTGAAGCTTTCTTT; CDR3aa: CATPCDTEAFF; j_gene: TRBJ1-1; d_gene: NA; v_gene: TRBV5-7; abundance: once
CDR3nt: TGTGCCGCAAGGAGGTCCACAGATACGCAGTATTTT; CDR3aa: CAARRSTDTQYF; j_gene: TRBJ2-3; d_gene: NA; v_gene: TRBV12-3/TRBV12-4; abundance: few